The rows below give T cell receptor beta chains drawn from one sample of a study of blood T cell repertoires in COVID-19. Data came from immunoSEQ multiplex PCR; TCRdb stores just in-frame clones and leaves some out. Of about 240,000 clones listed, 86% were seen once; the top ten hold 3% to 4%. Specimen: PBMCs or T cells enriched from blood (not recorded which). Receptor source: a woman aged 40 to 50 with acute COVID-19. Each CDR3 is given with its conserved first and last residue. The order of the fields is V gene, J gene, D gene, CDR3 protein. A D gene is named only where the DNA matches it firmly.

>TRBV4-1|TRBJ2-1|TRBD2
CASSQPGLAGFTEQFF
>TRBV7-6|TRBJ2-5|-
CASSGREETQYF
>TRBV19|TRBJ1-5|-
CASSNSISGQPQHF
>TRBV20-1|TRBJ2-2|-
CSAREYGELFF
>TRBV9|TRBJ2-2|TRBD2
CASSLAGGPYTGELFF
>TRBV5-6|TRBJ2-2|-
CASSLGVAGELFF
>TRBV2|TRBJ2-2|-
CASSSLALANTGELFF
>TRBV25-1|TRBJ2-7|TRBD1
CASGTGETSGSYEQYF
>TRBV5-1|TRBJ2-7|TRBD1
CASSPHRDSLYEQYF
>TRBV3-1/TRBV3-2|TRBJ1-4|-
CASSPAGATNEKLFF
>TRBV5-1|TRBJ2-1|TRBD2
CASSLEGSGRAGAPAFF
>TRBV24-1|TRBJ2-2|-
CATERTRNTGELFF
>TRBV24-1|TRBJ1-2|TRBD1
CATSGTGAGYTF
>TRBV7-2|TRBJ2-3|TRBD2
CASSLEGGLAFTDTQYF
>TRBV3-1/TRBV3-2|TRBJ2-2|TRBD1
CASSYRQGWTGELFF
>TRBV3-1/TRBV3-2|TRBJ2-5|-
CASSQDWSTQFQETQYF
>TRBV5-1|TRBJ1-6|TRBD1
CASTTGQNSPLHF
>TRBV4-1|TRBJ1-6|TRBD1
CASSQGGTVNNSPLHF
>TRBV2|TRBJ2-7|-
CASRERFLSYEQYF
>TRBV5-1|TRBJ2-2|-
CASSVTVTGELFF
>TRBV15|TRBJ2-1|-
CATSRDRADNEQFF
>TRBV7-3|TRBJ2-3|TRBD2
CASSLRLAGATDTQYF
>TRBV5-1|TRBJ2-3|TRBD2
CASSPPSTGFLAGGPADTQYF
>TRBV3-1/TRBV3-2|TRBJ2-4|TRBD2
CASSQIGLAGNIQYF
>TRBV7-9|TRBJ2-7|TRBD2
CATTGTSGRVSPYEQYF
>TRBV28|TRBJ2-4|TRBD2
CASSPPWHRGRLAGAKNIQYF
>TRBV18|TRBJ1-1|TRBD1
CASSQRTGQMNTEAFF
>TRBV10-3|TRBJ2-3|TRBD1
CAISGDRGTDTQYF
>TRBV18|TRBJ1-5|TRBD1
CASSVDRAVQPQHF
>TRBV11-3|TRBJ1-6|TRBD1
CASSSGQGPSPLHF
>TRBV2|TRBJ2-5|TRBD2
CASSEARASGRSRETQYF
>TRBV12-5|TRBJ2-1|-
CASGAGYNEQFF
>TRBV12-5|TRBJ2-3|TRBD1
CASGLVLGQGTDTQYF
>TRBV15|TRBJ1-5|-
CATSRETGGSNQPQHF
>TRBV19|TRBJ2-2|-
CASMEFGELFF
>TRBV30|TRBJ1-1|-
CAWSHRVGNTEAFF
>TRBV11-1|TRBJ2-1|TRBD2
CASSSWGGPYNEQFF
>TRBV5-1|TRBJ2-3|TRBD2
CASSFTSGRSTDTQYF
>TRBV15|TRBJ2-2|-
CATSRDLGNTGELFF
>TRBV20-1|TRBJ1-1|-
CSASTTINTEAFF
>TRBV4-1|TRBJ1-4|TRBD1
CASSQTGPNNEKLFF
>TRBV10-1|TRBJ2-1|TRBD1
CASRAGTGADEQFF
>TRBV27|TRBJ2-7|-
CASSLSPPGRVGGYEQYF
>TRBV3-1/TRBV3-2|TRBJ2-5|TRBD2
CASSLGLASGEKTQYF
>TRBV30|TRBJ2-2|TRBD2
CAWSVLVASGSWHTGELFF
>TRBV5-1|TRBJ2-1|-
CASSWGDSRNEQFF
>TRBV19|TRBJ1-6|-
CASTKQGGGYNSPLHF
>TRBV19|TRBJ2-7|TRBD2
CASSILAAGEQYF
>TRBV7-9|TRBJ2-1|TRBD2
CASSQEGGLAGGLQFF